This T cell receptor (beta chain) is drawn from a study of blood T cell repertoires in COVID-19. In the study overall: Acute and convalescent COVID-19 specimens originated in the United States, Italy and Spain. PBMCs, B-cell-depleted T cells, or T cells provided the cDNA or gDNA that made up the material.

Original handling: How many nucleated cells were present was estimated from reference gene primer amplification. Assay used: immunoSEQ multiplex PCR; TCRdb lists only in-frame clones, some missing. V and J calls and clone size follow that table, whereas D and trimming were derived from the DNA. The sample includes approximately 300,000 clones, 86% of them seen just once. This CDR3 comprises 12 residues. The V gene's germline CDR1 is KGHDR and CDR2 SFDVKD. Trimming removed 0 bases from V and 5 bases from J, with 3 bases in between. This TCR derives from a woman in her 50s with acute or convalescent COVID-19. The rearrangement links TRBV24-1 to TRBJ2-5, with D uncertain. Source material: peripheral blood. CDR3 sequence (DNA): TGTGCCACCAGTGATTTGAGCGAGACCCAGTACTTC. Encoded protein: CATSDLSETQYF.